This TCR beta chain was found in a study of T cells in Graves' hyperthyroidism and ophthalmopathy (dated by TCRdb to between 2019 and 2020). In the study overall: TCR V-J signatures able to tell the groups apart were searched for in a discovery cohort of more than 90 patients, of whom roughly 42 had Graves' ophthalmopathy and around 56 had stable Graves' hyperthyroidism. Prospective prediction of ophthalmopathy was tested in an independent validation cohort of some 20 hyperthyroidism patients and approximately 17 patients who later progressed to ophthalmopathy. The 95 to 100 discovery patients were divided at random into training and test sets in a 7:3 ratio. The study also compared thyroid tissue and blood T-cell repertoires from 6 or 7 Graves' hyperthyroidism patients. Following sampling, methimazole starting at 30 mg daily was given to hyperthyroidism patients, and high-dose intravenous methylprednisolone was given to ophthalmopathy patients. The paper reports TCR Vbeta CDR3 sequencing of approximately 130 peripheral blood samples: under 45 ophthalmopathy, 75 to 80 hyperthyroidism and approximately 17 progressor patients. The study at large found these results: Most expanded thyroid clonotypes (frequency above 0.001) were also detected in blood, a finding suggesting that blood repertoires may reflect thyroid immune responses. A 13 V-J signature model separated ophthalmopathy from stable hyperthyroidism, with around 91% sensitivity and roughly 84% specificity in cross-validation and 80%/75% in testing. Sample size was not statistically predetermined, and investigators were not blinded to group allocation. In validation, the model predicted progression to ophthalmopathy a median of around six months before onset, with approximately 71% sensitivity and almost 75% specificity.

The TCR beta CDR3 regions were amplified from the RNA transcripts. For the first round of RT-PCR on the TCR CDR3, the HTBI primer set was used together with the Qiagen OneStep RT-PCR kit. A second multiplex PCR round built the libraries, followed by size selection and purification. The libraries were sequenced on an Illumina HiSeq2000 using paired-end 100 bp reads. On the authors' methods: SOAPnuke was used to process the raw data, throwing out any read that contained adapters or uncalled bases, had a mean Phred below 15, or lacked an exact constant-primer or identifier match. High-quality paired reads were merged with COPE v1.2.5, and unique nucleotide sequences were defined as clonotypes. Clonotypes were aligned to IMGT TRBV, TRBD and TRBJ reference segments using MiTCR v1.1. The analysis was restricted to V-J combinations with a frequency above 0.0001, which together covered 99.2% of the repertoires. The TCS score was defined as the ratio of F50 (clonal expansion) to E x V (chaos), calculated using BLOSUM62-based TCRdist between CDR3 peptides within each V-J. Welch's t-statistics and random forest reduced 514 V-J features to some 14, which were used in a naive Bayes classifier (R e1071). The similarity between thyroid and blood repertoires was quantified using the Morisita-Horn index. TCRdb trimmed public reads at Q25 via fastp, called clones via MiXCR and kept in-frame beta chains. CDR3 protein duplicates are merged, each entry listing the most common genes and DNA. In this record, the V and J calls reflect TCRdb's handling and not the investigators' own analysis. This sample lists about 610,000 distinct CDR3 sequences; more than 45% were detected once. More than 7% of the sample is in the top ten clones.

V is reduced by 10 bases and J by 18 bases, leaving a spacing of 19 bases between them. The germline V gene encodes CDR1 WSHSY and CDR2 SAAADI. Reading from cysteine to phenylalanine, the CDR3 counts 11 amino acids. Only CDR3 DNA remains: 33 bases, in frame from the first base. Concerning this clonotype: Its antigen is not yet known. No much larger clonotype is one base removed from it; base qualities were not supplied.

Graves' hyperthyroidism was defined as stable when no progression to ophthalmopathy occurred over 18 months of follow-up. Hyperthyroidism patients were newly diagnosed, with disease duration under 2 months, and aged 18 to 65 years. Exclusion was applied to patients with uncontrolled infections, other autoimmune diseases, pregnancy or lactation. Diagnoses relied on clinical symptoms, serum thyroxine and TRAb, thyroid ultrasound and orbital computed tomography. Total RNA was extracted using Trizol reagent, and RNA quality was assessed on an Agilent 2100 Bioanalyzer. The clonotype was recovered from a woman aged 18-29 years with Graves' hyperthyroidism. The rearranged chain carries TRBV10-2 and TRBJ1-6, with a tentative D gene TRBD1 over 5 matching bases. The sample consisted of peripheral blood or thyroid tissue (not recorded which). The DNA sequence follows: TGCGCCACAATGGGGGGATTCCGCGACCACTTT. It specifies CATMGGFRDHF.